The 9 T cell receptor beta chains presented below share a single source sample, sequenced in a study of shared clonotypes between healthy human individuals. Profiling relied on immunoSEQ multiplex PCR, and the TCRdb table lists in-frame clones only, not all of them. The data hold about 2 million clones, with approximately 94% observed a single time. CD8 cells regarded as naive lacked CD45RO, were positively chosen for CCR7, and omitted terminally differentiated effector memory CD45RA+ cells. The material sequenced was naive CD8+ T cells sorted from blood. The source of these receptors is a man between 18 and 29 years old in good health.

The V call is TRBV7-2, the J call TRBJ2-1; no definite D call. V lost 2 bases to trimming and J lost 4 bases, with 3 bases between them. CDR1 and CDR2 (germline): SGHTA, FQGNSA. The CDR3 has 12 residues. The chain's CDR3 is CASSLWYNEQFF. CDR3 coding DNA: TGTGCCAGCAGCTTATGGTACAATGAGCAGTTCTTC.

J is TRBJ2-7 and V is TRBV6-5; D is ambiguous. From germline, CDR1 is MNHEY and CDR2 SVGAGI. The V and J ends lost 4 bases and 1 base respectively, with 8 bases between them. The CDR3 covers 13 residues. The CDR3 bases are TGTGCCAGCAGTTCCACCATTTCCTACGAGCAGTACTTC. This encodes CASSSTISYEQYF.

The chain employs TRBV7-6 and TRBJ2-1; D may be TRBD2 (7 bases). V lost 4 bases to trimming and J lost 9 bases, with 19 bases between them. Looked up from germline, CDR1 is SGHVS and CDR2 is FNYEAQ. This CDR3 is 15 amino acids long. The CDR3 nucleotides read TGTGCCAGCAGCTCCACCAAGGGGGGGCGAGGTGAGCAGTTCTTC. It yields the protein CASSSTKGGRGEQFF.

The V gene is TRBV7-9, the J gene TRBJ1-1; D gene ambiguous. Per the germline V gene, CDR1 is SEHNR and CDR2 is FQNEAQ (reference sequence). CDR3 size: 14 residues. Trimming stripped 5 bases from V and 3 bases from J, with 13 bases between. CDR3 sequence (DNA): TGTGCCAGCAGCGTACAGAGATGGGACACTGAAGCTTTCTTT. Translating it yields CASSVQRWDTEAFF.

This clone was recorded only once. V usage is TRBV14 and J usage is TRBJ2-3, with a possible D match to TRBD2 (7 bases). Germline CDR1 reads SGHDN; CDR2 reads FVKESK. V was clipped by 1 base and J by 2 bases, with 22 bases between them. The CDR3 spans 19 residues. For the CDR3, the DNA is TGTGCCAGCAGCCAAGGGGGGCGGGAGAGATCCCTACTCACAGATACGCAGTATTTT. Its protein is CASSQGGRERSLLTDTQYF.

The rearrangement links TRBV11-1 to TRBJ1-1; 7 bases are a match to TRBD1. Germline V CDR1 and CDR2: SGHAT, FQDESV (reference sequence). This CDR3 is built from 15 residues. V gave up 3 bases and J gave up 1 base; unmatched junction bases: 5. Written as DNA, the CDR3 is TGTGCCAGCAGCTTTGAGACAGGGCCGAACACTGAAGCTTTCTTT. It yields the protein CASSFETGPNTEAFF.

V usage is TRBV4-2 and J usage is TRBJ1-6; no reliable D call. CDR1 is LGHNA and CDR2 is YNFKEQ in the germline V gene. CDR3 length equals 16 residues. Trimming cost V 0 bases and J 6 bases, with 12 bases left between them. This CDR3 reads CASSQETQHLNSPLHF. For the CDR3, the DNA is TGTGCCAGCAGCCAAGAGACACAACACCTTAATTCACCCCTCCACTTT.

This chain links TRBV6-1 with TRBJ2-3, with TRBD1 matching 7 bases. Per germline, CDR1 MNHNS and CDR2 SASEGT. CDR3 length: 18 residues. Losses at the gene ends were 2 bases for V and 3 bases for J; bases not matched to a gene: 14. The CDR3 nucleotides are TGTGCCAGCAGTGAATTTACCCTGGACAGGATGGGGACAGATACGCAGTATTTT. Translated, it gives CASSEFTLDRMGTDTQYF.

The rearrangement uses TRBV2 and TRBJ2-1, with 9 bases lining up with TRBD2. CDR3 length: 18 amino acids. The V gene end was trimmed by 3 bases and the J gene end by 1 base; junction bases not matched to a gene: 10. Germline CDR1 is SNHLY and CDR2 is FYNNEI. CDR3 region: CASSDLAGAQGSYNEQFF. CDR3 in DNA: TGTGCCAGCAGTGATTTAGCGGGGGCCCAGGGGTCCTACAATGAGCAGTTCTTC. The variable domain in full, with the rest retrieved from reference TRBV2 and TRBJ2-1, is EPEVTQTPSHQVTQMGQEVILRCVPISNHLYFYWYRQILGQKVEFLVSFYNNEISEKSEIFDDQFSVERPDGSNFTLKIRSTKLEDSAMYFCASSDLAGAQGSYNEQFFGPGTRLTVL.